The 18 T cell receptor beta chains below come from one sample, sequenced in a study of T-cell memory formation after mild COVID-19. In TCRdb, the 5' RACE reads were re-called with MiXCR into one record per CDR3 protein. This sample has approximately 350,000 distinct CDR3 sequences, with about 15% found just once. Sequences were obtained from PBMCs or a T cell subset sorted from them (not recorded which). The receptors derive from a man younger than 35 who had mild COVID-19 (a few samples of this study predate the infection). Cell type and time point are not known.

The table lists this clonotype with many counts. The chain links TRBV4-2 to TRBJ1-1; D unresolved. Germline CDR1 LGHNA, CDR2 YNFKEQ. The CDR3 is 15 amino acids. The germline V and J ends were trimmed by 1 base and 2 bases, with 11 bases remaining between them. The CDR3 nucleotides read TGTGCCAGCAGCCAAGTGTCCCCTTTTAACACTGAAGCTTTCTTT. Amino acids: CASSQVSPFNTEAFF.

This chain connects TRBV5-1 to TRBJ2-2, with unresolved D. Germline CDR1 reads SGHRS; CDR2 reads YFSETQ. V lost 0 bases to trimming and J lost 3 bases, with 9 bases between them. This CDR3 spans 15 amino acids. The CDR3 bases are TGCGCCAGCAGCTTGGACTACTGGCACACCGGGGAGCTGTTTTTT. Protein: CASSLDYWHTGELFF.

In this sample, this clonotype turned up a few times. The chain joins TRBV6-4 to TRBJ2-7; D perhaps matches TRBD2 (7 bases). Trimming removed 11 bases at V and 2 bases at J, with 19 bases between. Germline assignment: CDR1 MRHNA and CDR2 SNTAGT. The CDR3 covers 14 residues. In nucleotides, the CDR3 is TGTGCCTTGCGGGGGCACACCGACACCTACGAGCAGTACTTC. This gives the protein CALRGHTDTYEQYF.

The V gene is TRBV6-6, the J gene TRBJ1-2; 8 bases align to TRBD1. Germline V gene sequence: CDR1 MNHNY, CDR2 SVGAGI (reference sequence). V trimming: 0 bases; J trimming: 4 bases; junction bases outside the gene matches: 1. This CDR3 comprises 14 residues. The CDR3 sequence is CASSYSTGGYGYTF. In DNA form, the CDR3 reads TGTGCCAGCAGTTACTCCACAGGGGGCTATGGCTACACCTTC.

V and J are TRBV4-2 and TRBJ1-2, with D possibly being TRBD1 (6 bases). The V end lost 8 bases, the J end lost 4 bases, and 23 bases lay between the germline ends. Germline loops: CDR1 LGHNA, CDR2 YNFKEQ. The CDR3 is made up of 16 amino acids. CDR3 DNA: TGTGCCAGCCTCGGAGGGGGGACACGGCTTGGCTATGGCTACACCTTC. Its translation: CASLGGGTRLGYGYTF.

The chain combines TRBV4-3 with TRBJ2-2; tentative D call: TRBD1 (6 bases). The germline V and J ends were trimmed by 1 base and 1 base, with 7 bases remaining between them. Germline V gives CDR1 LGHNA, CDR2 YSLEER. The CDR3 is made up of 15 amino acids. CDR3 loop: CASSQGTENTGELFF. CDR3 coding DNA: TGCGCCAGCAGCCAAGGGACAGAGAACACCGGGGAGCTGTTTTTT.

The DNA of the CDR3 is TGTGCCAGCAGCTTCGGGAGTTCTGAGGAGCAGTACTTC. Its protein is CASSFGSSEEQYF. J is TRBJ2-7 and V is TRBV7-8; maybe TRBD2 (6 bases). The germline V gene encodes CDR1 SGHVS and CDR2 FQNEAQ. The CDR3 sequence is 13 residues long. Trimming pared 3 bases from V and 7 bases from J, leaving 13 bases between.

This clonotype was picked up many times. The rearrangement joins TRBV6-2 or TRBV6-3 to TRBJ2-7; TRBD1 might be the D (6 bases). The CDR3 is 13 residues long. The germline gives CDR1 MNHEY, CDR2 SVGEGT. V shed 0 bases and J shed 10 bases, with 13 bases lying between them. The CDR3 sequence: CASSYSQGRPQYV. The CDR3 bases are TGTGCCAGCAGTTACTCGCAGGGGCGACCACAGTACGTC.

This chain uses TRBV19 with TRBJ2-6; D is uncertain. Germline CDR1 LNHDA, CDR2 SQIVND (reference sequence). This CDR3 contains 13 residues. Trimming cost V 8 bases and J 2 bases, with 7 bases left between them. In DNA, the CDR3 is TGTGCCAGTGGGGTGACTGGGGCCAACGTCCTGACTTTC. Its protein product is CASGVTGANVLTF.

This clonotype has just a few counts. The chain has TRBV7-8 and TRBJ2-2; D may correspond to TRBD1 or TRBD2 (5 bases each). This CDR3 contains 15 residues. Germline V lookup: CDR1 SGHVS, CDR2 FQNEAQ. Trimming took 1 base from V and 10 from J, leaving 16 bases between them. The CDR3 protein is CASSLGRSGLEELFF. The CDR3, as DNA: TGTGCCAGCAGCTTAGGTCGATCGGGGCTAGAGGAGCTGTTTTTT.

This clonotype has ten or more counts. The chain recombines TRBV20-1 with TRBJ1-6; tentatively, D is TRBD1 (5 bases). Looked up from germline, CDR1 is DFQATT and CDR2 is SNEGSKA (reference sequence). The CDR3 has 13 residues. Trimming took 2 bases from V and 7 from J, leaving 9 bases between them. CDR3 bases: TGCAGTGCTAGACAGGGAGGGAATTCACCCCTCCACTTT. It codes for CSARQGGNSPLHF.

This clonotype was seen at least ten times. The chain employs TRBV24-1 and TRBJ2-2; the D is unclear. The CDR3 covers 15 residues. Germline V lookup: CDR1 KGHDR, CDR2 SFDVKD. The V and J ends lost 3 bases and 3 bases respectively, with 10 bases between them. The CDR3 DNA sequence: TGTGCCACCAGTGATACCCGGGCCGACACCGGGGAGCTGTTTTTT. This translates into CATSDTRADTGELFF.

This clonotype was counted a few times. V is TRBV18 and J is TRBJ2-6; no clear D gene. Trimming took off 3 bases at V and 10 bases at J, with 10 bases between the two ends. Looked up from germline, CDR1 is KGHSH and CDR2 is LQKENI. CDR3 length equals 13 residues. CDR3 DNA: TGTGCCAGCTCACCGGGGAACTGGAACGTCCTGACTTTC. Amino acids: CASSPGNWNVLTF.

This clonotype counts as medium-sized. The chain carries TRBV20-1 and TRBJ2-5, with 9 bases that match TRBD2. The CDR3 runs 16 residues. The ends lost 1 base at V and 1 base at J; junction bases unmatched: 7. CDR1 and CDR2 (germline): DFQATT, SNEGSKA (reference sequence). CDR3 sequence (DNA): TGCAGTGCTAGAGGGGGGCTAGCGGGGAGCCAAGAGACCCAGTACTTC. Protein: CSARGGLAGSQETQYF.

For this clonotype: One junction end disagrees with the germline gene, perhaps due to a read error. V usage is TRBV29-1 and J usage is TRBJ1-1; 7 bases are shared with TRBD1. Germline values: CDR1 SQVTM, CDR2 ANQGSEA. This CDR3 comprises 12 residues. The CDR3: CSVRQGGTEALF. DNA of the CDR3: TGCAGCGTTAGACAGGGTGGCACTGAAGCTTTATTT.

This clonotype appeared many times. This rearrangement joins TRBV28 to TRBJ2-1; D uncertain. The CDR3 spans 11 residues. CDR1 is MDHEN, CDR2 SYDVKM, per germline. Trimming pared 6 bases from V and 8 bases from J, leaving 8 bases between. The CDR3 DNA follows: TGTGCCAGCAGGAAGATCGATGAGCAGTTCTTC. Translating gives CASRKIDEQFF.

This chain uses TRBV12-3 or TRBV12-4 with TRBJ1-2, with D perhaps matching TRBD1 (5 bases). The CDR3 loop spans 15 amino acids. V was cut by 2 bases and J by 7 bases, with 17 bases left in between. This CDR3 is CASSLITEPGGGYTF. The DNA of the CDR3 is TGTGCCAGCAGTTTAATTACGGAGCCGGGGGGTGGCTACACCTTC.

This clonotype has more than one count but fewer than ten. V and J are TRBV5-3 and TRBJ2-7; D is unclear. TRBV5-3 belongs to the ORF category, with a function that is uncertain. The V and J ends lost 0 bases and 6 bases respectively, with 7 bases between them. The CDR3 has 12 amino acids. CDR3 sequence reads: CARSLGTGEQYV. CDR3 DNA: TGTGCCAGAAGCTTGGGGACGGGCGAGCAGTACGTC.